Presented here are 25 T cell receptor beta chains from one specimen sequenced in a study of Ad26.COV2.S vaccination and SARS-CoV-2 variants. Data came from immunoSEQ multiplex PCR; TCRdb stores just in-frame clones and leaves some out. Of about 350,000 clones listed, around 89% are singletons. Treatment defined: roughly 18 received Ad26.COV2.S at low or high dose, single or two shots; five or six received placebo; per-sample allocation not given. Sampling happened 63 days after the first vaccine or placebo injection. The sequenced sample was peripheral blood, obtained in a trial of Ad26.COV2.S vaccine versus placebo. The receptor source for this set is a person between 18 and 65 years old who received the Ad26.COV2.S COVID-19 vaccine or a placebo.

J is TRBJ1-5 and V is TRBV6-5; 10 bases are shared with TRBD1. Trimming took 8 bases from V and 3 from J; bases not matched to a gene: 4. Germline V CDR1 and CDR2: MNHEY, SVGAGI. The CDR3 length is 14 residues. DNA of the CDR3: TGTGCCAGCGGGGACAGGGGACCCAATCAGCCCCAGCATTTT. This translates into CASGDRGPNQPQHF.

This clone is a singleton in its sample. The chain employs TRBV28 and TRBJ2-1; 8 bases align to TRBD2. With 6 bases clipped from V and 6 bases from J, the junction kept 10 bases outside the gene matches. Germline loops: CDR1 MDHEN, CDR2 SYDVKM. The CDR3 loop spans 15 amino acids. The CDR3 reads CASSPWGSGSNEQFF. The DNA for the CDR3 is TGTGCCAGCAGCCCATGGGGGAGCGGGAGCAATGAGCAGTTCTTC.

As to this clone: Distinct nucleotide sequences in the sample also encode this CDR3. The chain is built from TRBV9 and TRBJ2-1, with 7 bases fitting TRBD2. The CDR3 is 14 residues long. CDR1 and CDR2 (germline): SGDLS, YYNGEE. Trimming at V came to 7 bases and at J to 0 bases, leaving 4 bases not matched to a gene. The CDR3 DNA follows: TGTGCCAGCTCGGGCGGGAGCTCCTACAATGAGCAGTTCTTC. Translation: CASSGGSSYNEQFF.

This chain uses TRBV7-2 with TRBJ2-7; 8 positions agree with TRBD2. The CDR3 has 15 amino acids. Germline V CDR1 and CDR2: SGHTA, FQGNSA. V gave up 5 bases and J gave up 0 bases; unmatched junction bases: 6. CDR3 DNA sequence: TGTGCCAGCAGCGACTCCGGGACTAGCTCCTACGAGCAGTACTTC. Translating it yields CASSDSGTSSYEQYF.

This chain connects TRBV4-1 to TRBJ1-2; 9 bases fit TRBD1. The CDR3 length is 15 residues. Germline CDR1 reads MGHRA; CDR2 reads YSYEKL. Germline trimming cut 4 bases from V and 6 bases from J; bases unmatched to any gene: 9. The CDR3, as DNA: TGCGCCAGCAGCCCACATGCCGGGACAGGGAATGGCTACACCTTC. The encoded protein is CASSPHAGTGNGYTF.

The chain carries TRBV5-4 and TRBJ2-6; D is possibly TRBD1 (6 bases). V was clipped by 2 bases and J by 0 bases, with 9 bases between them. The CDR3 consists of 16 residues. Per germline, CDR1 SGHNT and CDR2 YYREEE (reference sequence). The CDR3: CASSFYRDSGANVLTF. In DNA form, the CDR3 reads TGTGCCAGCAGCTTCTACAGGGACTCTGGGGCCAACGTCCTGACTTTC.

The chain recombines TRBV5-1 with TRBJ2-1; D unclear. The CDR3 runs to 16 residues. Trimming took 4 bases from V and 1 from J, leaving 15 bases between them. Germline V gene data show CDR1 as SGHRS and CDR2 as YFSETQ. The CDR3 reads CASSPGEWESYNEQFF. The CDR3 nucleotides are TGCGCCAGCAGCCCCGGAGAGTGGGAATCCTACAATGAGCAGTTCTTC.

CDR3 loop: CASSPGSNYGYTF. The CDR3, as DNA: TGTGCCAGCAGTCCGGGGTCTAACTATGGCTACACCTTC. V and J are TRBV27 and TRBJ1-2, with D hard to call. The ends were cut back, 5 bases at V and 0 bases at J, with 7 bases in the middle. This CDR3 has 13 residues. Germline values: CDR1 MNHEY, CDR2 SMNVEV (reference sequence).

The rearrangement uses TRBV27 and TRBJ2-6; a weak D match, TRBD2 (7 bases). The V and J ends lost 1 base and 1 base respectively, with 32 bases between them. The CDR3 length is 24 residues. The V gene's germline CDR1 is MNHEY and CDR2 SMNVEV (reference sequence). The CDR3 is CASSLYAGVEVGGSTESGANVLTF. The DNA for the CDR3 is TGTGCCAGCAGTTTATACGCAGGGGTGGAGGTCGGGGGGTCCACGGAGTCTGGGGCCAACGTCCTGACTTTC.

This chain links TRBV28 with TRBJ2-2; maybe TRBD1 (6 bases). The CDR3 covers 12 residues. Trimming shortened V by 6 bases and J by 5 bases, and 7 bases separated the two germline ends. Per germline, CDR1 MDHEN and CDR2 SYDVKM. The CDR3 loop is CASRTGTGELFF. The CDR3 DNA reads TGTGCCAGCAGAACAGGGACCGGGGAGCTGTTTTTT.

This clone was observed a single time. The chain recombines TRBV3-1 (or the pseudogene TRBV3-2) with TRBJ2-5; the D gene is possibly TRBD2 (6 bases). Germline CDR1 LGHDT, CDR2 YNNKEL (reference sequence). V gave up 0 bases and J gave up 1 base, with 24 bases separating them. The CDR3 length is 20 residues. The CDR3 DNA follows: TGTGCCAGCAGCCAAGATCTCCCCCGTGATCAGCGGGTCGCCCAAGAGACCCAGTACTTC. Its translation is CASSQDLPRDQRVAQETQYF.

The chain is built from TRBV9 and TRBJ2-5; D gene unclear. CDR3 length equals 13 residues. V dropped 0 bases and J dropped 0 bases, with 3 bases sitting between them. CDR1 is SGDLS, CDR2 YYNGEE, per germline. The CDR3 loop is CASSVADQETQYF. Here the CDR3 DNA reads TGTGCCAGCAGCGTAGCGGACCAAGAGACCCAGTACTTC.

J is TRBJ1-5 and V is TRBV19, with D perhaps matching TRBD1 (5 bases). The CDR3 spans 14 residues. Germline V gene lookup returns CDR1 LNHDA and CDR2 SQIVND (reference sequence). V was pared by 3 bases and J by 6 bases, with 12 bases between. The CDR3 DNA sequence: TGTGCCAGTAGTATCCAGTTGGGGGGTCAGCCCCAGCATTTT. Protein: CASSIQLGGQPQHF.

The chain uses TRBV28 and TRBJ2-3; D unclear. The CDR3 length is 12 residues. The ends were cut back, 8 bases at V and 2 bases at J, with 8 bases in the middle. Germline loops: CDR1 MDHEN, CDR2 SYDVKM. CDR3 region: CASAIFTDTQYF. The CDR3 DNA reads TGTGCCAGCGCTATATTCACAGATACGCAGTATTTT.

The rearrangement links TRBV7-6 to TRBJ2-2; perhaps D is TRBD1 or TRBD2 (5 bases each). This CDR3 is built from 16 residues. Germline-derived CDR1 and CDR2 are SGHVS and FNYEAQ. The V end was cut by 3 bases, the J end by 5 bases, with 16 bases between. The CDR3 loop is CASSLGTRRWTGELFF. The CDR3 DNA sequence: TGTGCCAGCAGCTTGGGGACCCGGCGTTGGACCGGGGAGCTGTTTTTT.

This clone is a singleton in its sample. The chain uses TRBV27 and TRBJ2-7; the D gene could be TRBD1 or TRBD2 (5 bases each). Germline assignment: CDR1 MNHEY and CDR2 SMNVEV (reference sequence). Between the trimmed V and J ends, which lost 3 bases and 0 bases, there was a span of 27 bases. The CDR3 is 20 amino acids. CDR3 sequence (DNA): TGTGCCAGCAGTTTGAGGAACCAGGGAGCCGGGACGTACCGCTCCTACGAGCAGTACTTC. This gives the protein CASSLRNQGAGTYRSYEQYF.

This clone was seen just once. This chain uses TRBV7-9 with TRBJ2-1, with 10 positions matching TRBD2. The V and J ends lost 3 bases and 2 bases, in that order; junction bases with no gene match: 10. CDR3 length: 18 residues. The germline gives CDR1 SEHNR, CDR2 FQNEAQ (reference sequence). The DNA of the CDR3 is TGTGCCAGCAGCTTCCCCCCCACTGGACTAGCGGCCTACAATGAGCAGTTCTTC. This sequence encodes CASSFPPTGLAAYNEQFF.

The chain carries TRBV19 and TRBJ1-2, with 7 bases lining up with TRBD1. CDR3 size: 15 residues. The germline V gene has CDR1 LNHDA and CDR2 SQIVND (reference sequence). J lost 8 bases, V lost 4 bases, and 13 bases had no gene match. This chain's CDR3 is CASSNGRDSPWGYTF. The CDR3 DNA sequence: TGTGCCAGTAGTAATGGGCGGGACAGTCCGTGGGGCTACACCTTC.

The chain has TRBV6-1 and TRBJ1-2; a weak D match, TRBD1 (5 bases). CDR1 is MNHNS, CDR2 SASEGT, per germline. V was shortened by 0 bases and J by 7 bases, with 12 bases between the two germline ends. The CDR3 contains 14 residues. CDR3 coding DNA: TGTGCCAGCAGTGAAGCTGGTTTGAGGGGTGGCTACACCTTC. It is translated as CASSEAGLRGGYTF.

The gene calls are TRBV9 and TRBJ2-6; TRBD1 matches 7 bases. The CDR3 loop spans 17 amino acids. The ends lost 3 bases at V and 0 bases at J; junction bases unmatched: 6. Germline CDR1 is SGDLS and CDR2 is YYNGEE. CDR3 coding DNA: TGTGCCAGCAGCGGAACGACAGGGCCCTCTGGGGCCAACGTCCTGACTTTC. Its translation: CASSGTTGPSGANVLTF.

This clone was observed a single time. The chain has TRBV6-2 or TRBV6-3 and TRBJ1-1; D call uncertain. Trimming removed 2 bases from V and 5 bases from J, with 18 bases in between. This CDR3 is built from 16 residues. Germline CDR1 is MNHEY and CDR2 is SVGEGT. The CDR3 coding sequence is TGTGCCAGCAGTTACGGGAAATCGGGCACGGGAACTGAAGCTTTCTTT. This codes for CASSYGKSGTGTEAFF.

This clone was recorded once. The chain uses TRBV12-3 or TRBV12-4 and TRBJ2-7, with TRBD1 matching over 7 bases. This CDR3 has 13 amino acids. The trim removed 2 bases at V and 3 bases at J, leaving 1 base unmatched. CDR3 in amino acids: CASSLNRGYEQYF. The CDR3 DNA is TGTGCCAGCAGTTTAAACAGGGGCTACGAGCAGTACTTC.

This clone is a singleton in its sample. V and J are TRBV15 and TRBJ2-3, with 7 bases identical to TRBD1. Looked up from germline, CDR1 is LNHNV and CDR2 is YYDKDF (reference sequence). The V segment lost 0 bases and the J segment 4 bases; nucleotides outside the gene matches: 4. This CDR3 has 15 amino acids. The CDR3 loop reads CATSRDQGQADTQYF. The CDR3 DNA sequence: TGTGCCACCAGCAGAGACCAAGGACAGGCAGATACGCAGTATTTT.

The gene calls are TRBV29-1 and TRBJ1-1; weak D call: TRBD1 (6 bases). This CDR3 is 14 amino acids long. V lost 0 bases to trimming and J lost 5 bases, with 13 bases between them. Germline V CDR1 and CDR2: SQVTM, ANQGSEA. CDR3 residues: CSVEDEGGGTEAFF. CDR3 DNA: TGCAGCGTTGAAGATGAGGGGGGCGGAACTGAAGCTTTCTTT.

The chain couples TRBV2 to TRBJ1-6; D gene unclear. Trimming took 0 bases from V and 0 from J, leaving 9 bases between them. This CDR3 is 17 amino acids long. The germline gives CDR1 SNHLY, CDR2 FYNNEI. The CDR3: CASSEALMSSYNSPLHF. The CDR3, as DNA: TGTGCCAGCAGTGAAGCTCTGATGAGCTCCTATAATTCACCCCTCCACTTT.